The 32 T cell receptor beta chains reported below all come from one sample, sequenced in a study of cytotoxic CD8 clonotypes in ibrutinib-treated CLL. The method was immunoSEQ multiplex PCR; TCRdb's version includes in-frame clones alone and lacks a portion of them. The table includes more than 110,000 clones, 80% to 95% detected once. The source material was PBMCs, sampled after 12 months of ibrutinib treatment. The source of these receptors is a human donor with chronic lymphocytic leukemia.

This CDR3 reads CASSSGTAFLGGYTF. The CDR3 nucleotides are TGTGCCAGCAGTTCTGGGACAGCCTTTTTGGGTGGCTACACCTTC. The gene calls are TRBV28 and TRBJ1-2; 7 bases map to TRBD1. Germline CDR1 is MDHEN and CDR2 is SYDVKM. The CDR3 totals 15 residues. The junction had 12 bases not matched to a gene; V was cut back by 4 bases and J by 7 bases.

The chain combines TRBV6-4 with TRBJ2-3; D unresolved. This CDR3 contains 11 residues. The germline CDR1 and CDR2 sequences are MRHNA and SNTAGT. V was shortened by 3 bases and J by 7 bases, with 5 bases between the two germline ends. The CDR3 protein is CASSEGHTQYF. CDR3 bases: TGTGCCAGCAGTGAAGGTCATACGCAGTATTTT.

The chain combines TRBV28 with TRBJ1-2; a weak D match, TRBD1 (5 bases). Germline lookup yields CDR1 MDHEN and CDR2 SYDVKM. The CDR3 has 16 amino acids. Trimming removed 4 bases at V and 5 bases at J, with 20 bases between. The CDR3: CASSWGTAKIPYGYTF. The CDR3 coding sequence is TGTGCCAGCAGTTGGGGGACGGCGAAGATCCCTTATGGCTACACCTTC.

This rearrangement joins TRBV10-1 to TRBJ2-3; possibly TRBD2 for D (10 bases). Germline V gives CDR1 WNHNN, CDR2 SYGVQD (reference sequence). Trimming left V 0 bases short and J 1 base short, with 17 bases between. The CDR3 loop spans 18 amino acids. The CDR3: CASSESTGGTSGTDTQYF. The CDR3 DNA reads TGCGCCAGCAGTGAGTCGACAGGGGGGACTAGCGGCACAGATACGCAGTATTTT.

V and J are TRBV28 and TRBJ2-1, with D maybe TRBD1 (6 bases). Deletions cut 7 bases from V and 3 bases from J, with 16 bases between. This CDR3 spans 15 amino acids. From germline, CDR1 is MDHEN and CDR2 SYDVKM. For the CDR3, the DNA is TGTGCCAGCACCCTTTCTGGGGGCAACTACAATGAGCAGTTCTTC. Protein product: CASTLSGGNYNEQFF.

The J gene is TRBJ2-7, the V gene TRBV6-4; TRBD2 agrees at 7 bases. With 6 bases clipped from V and 3 bases from J, the junction kept 11 bases outside the gene matches. Per the germline V gene, CDR1 is MRHNA and CDR2 is SNTAGT. This CDR3 contains 15 residues. The CDR3 is CASSLAVSGGYEQYF. In nucleotides, the CDR3 is TGTGCCAGCAGCCTAGCGGTTTCGGGGGGCTACGAGCAGTACTTC.

The chain carries TRBV11-2 and TRBJ2-1; 13 nucleotides align to TRBD2. V trimming: 1 base; J trimming: 7 bases; junction bases outside the gene matches: 10. This CDR3 comprises 18 residues. Germline CDR1 and CDR2: SGHAT and FQNNGV. The CDR3, as DNA: TGTGCCAGCAGCTTAGTACTAGCGGGAGGGCCGAGGTCGAATGAGCAGTTCTTC. Protein sequence: CASSLVLAGGPRSNEQFF.

Details on this clone: A junction end diverges from the germline sequence, so it may reflect a read error. V gene TRBV7-2 combines with J gene TRBJ2-4, with 10 bases matching TRBD2. Germline-derived CDR1 and CDR2 are SGHTA and FQGNSA. CDR3 length equals 19 residues. DNA for the CDR3: TGTGCCAGCAGCCTAGCGGGAGTTCCTAGGGGTCTGGCCAAAAACATTCAGTACTTC. Its protein product is CASSLAGVPRGLAKNIQYF.

This clone was observed a single time. V is TRBV28 and J is TRBJ1-5; D is ambiguous. Trimming cost V 7 bases and J 0 bases, with 7 bases left between them. From germline, CDR1 is MDHEN and CDR2 SYDVKM. This CDR3 is 13 amino acids long. The DNA for the CDR3 is TGTGCCAGCAAGGTCAGTAGCAATCAGCCCCAGCATTTT. Protein: CASKVSSNQPQHF.

This clone was seen a single time. V gene TRBV7-9 combines with J gene TRBJ1-5, with D tentatively TRBD1 (6 bases). The CDR3 sequence is 15 residues long. The V and J ends lost 4 bases and 2 bases respectively, with 12 bases between them. Germline V gene data show CDR1 as SEHNR and CDR2 as FQNEAQ (reference sequence). DNA of the CDR3: TGTGCCAGCAGCTCGGGGGGCAGAGGCAATCAGCCCCAGCATTTT. This codes for CASSSGGRGNQPQHF.

The J gene is TRBJ2-7, the V gene TRBV10-3; 8 positions agree with TRBD2. The CDR3 has 13 amino acids. Germline V lookup: CDR1 ENHRY, CDR2 SYGVKD. Trimming at V came to 10 bases and at J to 2 bases, leaving 7 bases not matched to a gene. The CDR3 DNA reads as TGTGCCACGGGGAGCGGGAGTACCTACGAGCAGTACTTC. Amino acids: CATGSGSTYEQYF.

The chain carries TRBV7-3 and TRBJ2-5; TRBD1 is a possible D gene (6 bases). The germline gives CDR1 SGHTA, CDR2 FQGTGA. There are 13 residues in the CDR3. V lost 8 bases, J lost 4 bases, and 14 bases lay in between. The CDR3 nucleotides are TGTGCCAGCGGAGGACAGCCGGGAGAGACCCAGTACTTC. Translation gives CASGGQPGETQYF.

The chain links TRBV27 to TRBJ1-5, with unresolved D. V lost 1 base and J lost 2, with 9 bases in between. CDR1 and CDR2 (germline): MNHEY, SMNVEV (reference sequence). The CDR3 is made up of 15 amino acids. CDR3 DNA: TGTGCCAGCAGTTTATTCGGGGATGGCAATCAGCCCCAGCATTTT. Amino acids: CASSLFGDGNQPQHF.

This chain uses TRBV7-8 with TRBJ2-5, with TRBD2 as a possible D gene (6 bases). The CDR3 loop spans 18 amino acids. V lost 6 bases to trimming and J lost 1 base, with 24 bases between them. Per germline, CDR1 SGHVS and CDR2 FQNEAQ. In DNA, the CDR3 is TGTGCCAGCAGTGTAAACCGCGCGGCCGGGAGTCTCCAAGAGACCCAGTACTTC. Its translation is CASSVNRAAGSLQETQYF.

The chain recombines TRBV30 with TRBJ1-5, with D maybe TRBD1 (6 bases). CDR1 GTSNPN and CDR2 SVGIG come from the germline V gene (reference sequence). Trimming removed 2 bases at V and 5 bases at J, with 19 bases between. The CDR3 runs 16 residues. CDR3 DNA: TGTGCCTGGAGTCCCATGGGGGGGCAGGGCTATCAGCCCCAGCATTTT. Protein product: CAWSPMGGQGYQPQHF.

The chain uses TRBV10-1 and TRBJ2-3, with 7 bases lining up with TRBD1. V lost 9 bases, J lost 1 base, and 10 bases stayed unmatched. This CDR3 has 15 amino acids. Germline loops: CDR1 WNHNN, CDR2 SYGVQD (reference sequence). The CDR3 DNA reads TGCGCCAGACCACCCTGGGACAGACGCACAGATACGCAGTATTTT. As protein: CARPPWDRRTDTQYF.

V is TRBV7-3 and J is TRBJ2-7; 9 positions match TRBD2. The CDR3 spans 15 residues. The germline gives CDR1 SGHTA, CDR2 FQGTGA. Losses at the gene ends were 2 bases for V and 4 bases for J; bases not matched to a gene: 6. The CDR3 reads CASSLSSGKAYEQYF. Written as DNA, the CDR3 is TGTGCCAGCAGCTTATCTAGCGGGAAGGCTTACGAGCAGTACTTC.

The J gene is TRBJ2-7, the V gene TRBV5-5; 12 positions match TRBD2. This CDR3 comprises 15 residues. V was pared by 1 base and J by 3 bases, with 2 bases of the junction left unmatched. The germline gives CDR1 SGHKS, CDR2 YYEKEE (reference sequence). This chain's CDR3 is CASSLILAGGYEQYF. The DNA of the CDR3 is TGTGCCAGCAGCTTGATACTAGCGGGAGGCTACGAGCAGTACTTC.

The chain has TRBV25-1 and TRBJ2-7, with 13 bases lining up with TRBD2. This CDR3 spans 16 amino acids. Germline assignment: CDR1 MGHDK and CDR2 SYGVNS. V gave up 7 bases and J gave up 6 bases; unmatched junction bases: 12. CDR3 nucleotides: TGTGCCAGCAAAGCACTAGCGGGAGGGCCAAAGGTCGAGCAGTACTTC. Its protein product is CASKALAGGPKVEQYF.

The CDR3 sequence is CASSLGGERAQYF. For the CDR3, the DNA is TGTGCCAGCAGTTTAGGAGGGGAGAGGGCCCAGTACTTC. The genes are TRBV28 and TRBJ2-5; tentative D call: TRBD2 (6 bases). The CDR3 has 13 amino acids. Looked up from germline, CDR1 is MDHEN and CDR2 is SYDVKM. V gave up 2 bases and J gave up 9 bases, with 13 bases separating them.

The rearrangement links TRBV11-2 to TRBJ2-2, with a possible D match to TRBD1 (5 bases). The CDR3 consists of 15 residues. V gave up 5 bases and J gave up 1 base, with 11 bases separating them. Per the germline V gene, CDR1 is SGHAT and CDR2 is FQNNGV. The CDR3 loop is CASSARTGNTGELFF. In DNA, the CDR3 is TGTGCCAGCAGCGCGCGAACAGGGAACACCGGGGAGCTGTTTTTT.

The CDR3 protein is CASSDNRYEQYF. The CDR3 DNA reads as TGTGCCAGCAGTGACAACCGCTACGAGCAGTACTTC. This chain connects TRBV28 to TRBJ2-7; D ambiguous. V lost 5 bases and J 3 bases, leaving 8 bases between the germline ends. This CDR3 region has 12 residues. From germline, CDR1 is MDHEN and CDR2 SYDVKM.

J is TRBJ2-1 and V is TRBV7-3; D call uncertain. The CDR3 has 15 amino acids. V was clipped by 5 bases and J by 2 bases, with 13 bases between them. CDR1 SGHTA and CDR2 FQGTGA come from the germline V gene. The CDR3 here is CASSLSASTYNEQFF. The CDR3 nucleotides are TGTGCCAGCAGCCTCTCGGCATCTACCTACAATGAGCAGTTCTTC.

The chain joins TRBV18 to TRBJ1-4; no firm D call. Germline CDR1 and CDR2: KGHSH and LQKENI. CDR3 size: 14 residues. The ends were cut back, 6 bases at V and 0 bases at J, with 8 bases in the middle. CDR3 protein: CASSPTPTNEKLFF. CDR3 in DNA: TGTGCCAGCTCTCCGACACCAACTAATGAAAAACTGTTTTTT.

The chain recombines TRBV6-5 with TRBJ2-1; no reliable D call. Looked up from germline, CDR1 is MNHEY and CDR2 is SVGAGI. The length of the CDR3 is 13 residues. Trimming shortened V by 5 bases and J by 8 bases, and 13 bases separated the two germline ends. In nucleotides, the CDR3 is TGTGCCAGCAGTACCCCAAGCTTGTATGAGCAGTTCTTC. Translating it yields CASSTPSLYEQFF.

The chain employs TRBV2 and TRBJ1-2, with no clear D. Germline CDR1 is SNHLY and CDR2 is FYNNEI. The CDR3 has 13 amino acids. The V end was cut by 3 bases, the J end by 5 bases, with 10 bases between. The DNA for the CDR3 is TGTGCCAGCAGTGATCCGGGGATGTATGGCTACACCTTC. Amino acids: CASSDPGMYGYTF.

This chain connects TRBV4-3 to TRBJ2-7; TRBD2 matches at 11 bases. Germline loops: CDR1 LGHNA, CDR2 YSLEER. The CDR3 is made up of 17 amino acids. J was trimmed by 0 bases and V by 3 bases; bases with no gene match: 7. The DNA for the CDR3 is TGCGCCAGCAGCCACGACGGGACTAGCGGTAGCTCCTACGAGCAGTACTTC. This encodes CASSHDGTSGSSYEQYF.

The gene calls are TRBV11-1 and TRBJ2-7; 11 bases map to TRBD1. CDR3 length equals 14 residues. Unmatched junction bases numbered 5, after V lost 6 bases and J lost 4 bases. Germline CDR1 SGHAT, CDR2 FQDESV (reference sequence). The CDR3 protein is CASSRGQGVYEQYF. The CDR3 DNA reads TGTGCCAGCAGTCGGGGACAGGGGGTTTACGAGCAGTACTTC.

The V gene is TRBV4-3, the J gene TRBJ2-3; D unresolved. The V end lost 0 bases, the J end lost 3 bases, and 7 bases lay between the germline ends. The V gene's germline CDR1 is LGHNA and CDR2 YSLEER. The CDR3 loop spans 14 amino acids. The DNA for the CDR3 is TGCGCCAGCAGCCAAGATTTGGTGACAGATACGCAGTATTTT. It yields the protein CASSQDLVTDTQYF.

This sequence joins TRBV7-9 and TRBJ2-5, with D perhaps TRBD1 (6 bases). The CDR3 consists of 13 residues. Trimming pared 1 base from V and 6 bases from J, leaving 9 bases between. CDR1 and CDR2 (germline): SEHNR, FQNEAQ (reference sequence). CDR3: CASSLGGTKTQYF. CDR3 DNA: TGTGCCAGCAGCTTAGGAGGGACAAAGACCCAGTACTTC.

The genes are TRBV11-3 and TRBJ2-7; the match to TRBD1 covers 10 bases. The trim removed 2 bases at V and 2 bases at J, leaving 3 bases unmatched. Germline CDR1 reads SGHNT; CDR2 reads YENEEA. This CDR3 region has 15 residues. The CDR3: CASSLMGQGPYEQYF. CDR3 sequence (DNA): TGTGCCAGCAGCTTAATGGGACAGGGGCCCTACGAGCAGTACTTC.

The CDR3 sequence: CASRGGNNEQFF. The CDR3 nucleotides read TGCGCCAGCAGGGGAGGAAACAATGAGCAGTTCTTC. The rearrangement joins TRBV23-1 to TRBJ2-1; a possible D gene is TRBD2 (6 bases). TRBV23-1 is an ORF, with its function uncertain. V was pared by 6 bases and J by 5 bases, with 8 bases between. The CDR3 length is 12 residues.